Sequencing of this TCR beta chain was carried out in a study of shared clonotypes between healthy human individuals. Points from the study as a whole: Collection of samples was limited to blood; tissue repertoires likely differ.

This CDR3 has 15 amino acids. Germline V gives CDR1 MNHEY, CDR2 SMNVEV (reference sequence). On this clone itself: The antigen remains unidentified. This likely came from a read error, as a far larger clone is one base away.

Clones were sequenced by immunoSEQ multiplex PCR, and TCRdb holds only the in-frame ones, with some missing. The top ten clones hold roughly an eighth of a sample with about 490,000 clones, more than 65% of them seen once. The material sequenced was PBMCs. This sequence originates from a woman aged 40-49 years in good health. Some clones in this sample may be carry-over from other donors' samples. The chain has TRBV27 and TRBJ1-5; D is unresolved. CDR3 in DNA: TGTGCCAGCAGCCCACTCGGGGTATTGTCCCAGCCCCCGCATTTT. Its protein is CASSPLGVLSQPPHF.